This is a list of T cell receptor beta chains from one sample in a study of blood T cell repertoires in COVID-19. Sequenced by immunoSEQ multiplex PCR; TCRdb stores in-frame clones only, minus some. This table holds 200,000 to 300,000 clones, roughly 91% found once. Sequencing was carried out using PBMCs or T cells enriched from blood (not recorded which). All receptors come from a woman younger than 45 who had recovered from COVID-19. CDR3s include the opening cysteine and the closing phenylalanine or tryptophan. A D gene is named only where the DNA matches it firmly. Size values are once, few and many counts, or a class for expanded clones, and some rows have none.

TRBJ1-2,NA,TRBV19,NA,TGTGCCAGTAGTAGTGGACCAGGGGCCTATGGCTACACCTTC,CASSSGPGAYGYTF
TRBJ1-6,NA,TRBV5-1,NA,TGCGCCAGCAGTCAAGGTCCAGGCAATTCACCCCTCCACTTT,CASSQGPGNSPLHF
TRBJ2-3,NA,TRBV7-2,NA,TGTGCCAGCAGCTCTTTCGACGCGGAATCGAACCCGCAGTATTTT,CASSSFDAESNPQYF
TRBJ2-1,NA,TRBV7-8,NA,TGTGCCAGCAGCTTCCCTACAGGGTATACTGAGCAGTTCTTC,CASSFPTGYTEQFF
TRBJ2-1,NA,TRBV7-3,NA,TGTGCCAGCAGCCCGGGCTTAGGGGATGAGCAGTTCTTC,CASSPGLGDEQFF
TRBJ2-2,NA,TRBV4-1,TRBD2,TGCGCCAGCAGCCAAGGTGGACTAGCGGAGTCCCACGGCGTTAAGAACACCGGGGAGCTGTTTTTT,CASSQGGLAESHGVKNTGELFF
TRBJ1-5,NA,TRBV28,TRBD1,TGTGCCAGCAGTTCAGACAGGGGGGACTTCAATCAGCCCCAGCATTTT,CASSSDRGDFNQPQHF
TRBJ1-2,once,TRBV5-4,NA,TGTGCCAGCAGCTTGGGAAAGGGGTTTAACTATGGCTACACCTTC,CASSLGKGFNYGYTF
TRBJ2-1,few,TRBV5-1,TRBD2,TGCGCCAGCAGCTCTGGCCTAGCGGGTGGCTACAATGAGCAGTTCTTC,CASSSGLAGGYNEQFF
TRBJ1-2,NA,TRBV18,TRBD1,TGTGCCAGCTCATCCGACAGGGACTATGGCTACACCTTC,CASSSDRDYGYTF
TRBJ2-1,NA,TRBV5-1,TRBD2,TGCGCCAGCAGCTTATTTAGTAGCGGGAGACTCTCCTACAATGAGCAGTTCTTC,CASSLFSSGRLSYNEQFF
TRBJ1-1,NA,TRBV6-5,TRBD1,TGTGCCAGCACCACGGGACCGGGACAGCTCACTGAAGCTTTCTTT,CASTTGPGQLTEAFF
TRBJ1-1,NA,TRBV30,NA,TGTGCCTGGAAAGAGGGCCGGAACACTGAAGCTTTCTTT,CAWKEGRNTEAFF
TRBJ2-3,NA,TRBV30,NA,TGTGCCTGGAGTGTCAAAGATACGCAGTATTTT,CAWSVKDTQYF
TRBJ1-2,NA,TRBV11-2,NA,TGTGCCAGCAGCGCAATCCGGGACACGGACTATGGCTACACCTTC,CASSAIRDTDYGYTF
TRBJ1-4,NA,TRBV19,NA,TGTGCCAGTGCTAACAGGGCGTCTAATGAAAAACTGTTTTTT,CASANRASNEKLFF
TRBJ1-5,NA,TRBV19,NA,TGTGCCAGTACCTCGCCCAGGGACAATCAGCCCCAGCATTTT,CASTSPRDNQPQHF
TRBJ2-3,NA,TRBV6-4,TRBD2,TGTGCCAGCAGTGAGGGGACTAGCGGGACAGATACGCAGTATTTT,CASSEGTSGTDTQYF
TRBJ2-3,once,TRBV18,TRBD2,TGTGCCAGCTCACCGGTTCAGACTAGCGGGGCTAGAAGCACAGATACGCAGTATTTT,CASSPVQTSGARSTDTQYF
TRBJ1-1,NA,TRBV4-3,NA,TGCGCCAGCAGCCCGCGTGTTAAGAACACTGAAGCTTTCTTT,CASSPRVKNTEAFF
TRBJ2-7,NA,TRBV6-5,NA,TGTGCCAGCAGCCCGGGCCAAGGGGGCTACGAGCAGTACTTC,CASSPGQGGYEQYF
TRBJ1-1,NA,TRBV9,TRBD1,TGTGCCAGCAGCGTAGAACAGGGGGGGACTGAAGCTTTCTTT,CASSVEQGGTEAFF
TRBJ2-2,NA,TRBV28,TRBD2,TGTGCCAGCACCCTCCGACTAGCGGGAGATACCGGGGAGCTGTTTTTT,CASTLRLAGDTGELFF
TRBJ2-2,NA,TRBV7-2,TRBD2,TGTGCCAGCAGCCCCCCCGGAGTAGCGGGAGGTACCGGGGAGCTGTTTTTT,CASSPPGVAGGTGELFF
TRBJ1-1,NA,TRBV5-1,NA,TGCGCCAGCAGCTTAATCTCAGGGGAGAACACTGAAGCTTTCTTT,CASSLISGENTEAFF
TRBJ2-3,NA,TRBV6-6,TRBD2,TGTGCCAGCAGTGCCGGGGGGGGGATCACAGATACGCAGTATTTT,CASSAGGGITDTQYF
TRBJ2-6,NA,TRBV5-6,NA,TGTGCCAGCAGCCCGGGGATGGGGGAGGTAGGAGCTGGGGCCAACGTCCTGACTTTC,CASSPGMGEVGAGANVLTF
TRBJ2-7,once,TRBV14,NA,TGTGCCAGCAGCGGGCCCATAAGCTCCTACGAGCAGTACTTC,CASSGPISSYEQYF
TRBJ1-6,once,TRBV30,NA,TGTGCCTGGAGGTTGGGAGGGGGATCACCCCTCCACTTT,CAWRLGGGSPLHF
TRBJ1-4,NA,TRBV28,TRBD1,TGTGCCAGCAACAGAATCGACAGGGGTGGAGAAAAACTGTTTTTT,CASNRIDRGGEKLFF
TRBJ2-1,NA,TRBV11-3,TRBD2,TGTGCCAGCAGCCGAGCGGGGGTTAACTTTAATGAGCAGTTCTTC,CASSRAGVNFNEQFF
TRBJ2-7,NA,TRBV29-1,TRBD1,TGCAGCGTTGAACCGGGACAGGGCCCCCACGAGCAGTACTTC,CSVEPGQGPHEQYF
TRBJ1-5,NA,TRBV24-1,NA,TGTGCCACCAGTGACCTGAATCAGCCCCAGCATTTT,CATSDLNQPQHF